The clone carrying this T cell receptor (beta chain) has a single count. TCRdb's table, derived via immunoSEQ multiplex PCR, lists solely in-frame clones and lacks some. The top ten clones hold approximately 25% of a sample with roughly 80,000 clones, approximately 89% of them seen once. The data belong to a study of brain T cells in children with intractable seizures. This clonotype originated in a girl aged 2-10 years with Rasmussen encephalitis and intractable seizures. The sample in question was peripheral blood, obtained at surgery.

In nucleotides, the CDR3 is TGTGCCAGCAGTTTCCCCCCCTTTTATGGCTACACCTTC. The encoded protein is CASSFPPFYGYTF. J is TRBJ1-2 and V is TRBV27; D remains ambiguous. Germline values: CDR1 MNHEY, CDR2 SMNVEV (reference sequence). The ends were cut back, 3 bases at V and 5 bases at J, with 10 bases in the middle. CDR3 length equals 13 residues.